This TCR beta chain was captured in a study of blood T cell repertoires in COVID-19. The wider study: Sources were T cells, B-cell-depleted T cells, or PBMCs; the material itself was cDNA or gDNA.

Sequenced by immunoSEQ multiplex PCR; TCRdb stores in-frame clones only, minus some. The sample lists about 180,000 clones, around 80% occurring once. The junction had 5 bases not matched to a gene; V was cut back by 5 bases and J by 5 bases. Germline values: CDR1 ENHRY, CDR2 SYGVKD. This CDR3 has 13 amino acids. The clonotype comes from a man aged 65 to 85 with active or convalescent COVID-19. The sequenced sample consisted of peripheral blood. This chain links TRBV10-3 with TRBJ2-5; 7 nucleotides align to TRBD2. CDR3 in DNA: TGTGCCATCAGTCCCACTAGCGTGGAGACCCAGTACTTC. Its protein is CAISPTSVETQYF.